Below are 23 T cell receptor beta chains sequenced from a single sample in a study of cytomegalovirus exposure and HLA in healthy donors. Use of 60 Vbeta and 13 Jbeta primers characterized the PCR. TCRdb's table, derived via immunoSEQ multiplex PCR, lists solely in-frame clones and lacks some. Of some 130,000 clones listed, around 77% were seen once; the top ten hold approximately 0.86%. Sequencing was carried out using PBMCs. The source of these receptors is a woman in her sixties in good health and CMV-seronegative.

The rearrangement links TRBV10-1 to TRBJ1-1, with TRBD1 matching over 8 bases. CDR3 length: 14 residues. The junction had 2 bases not matched to a gene; V was cut back by 5 bases and J by 0 bases. Germline values: CDR1 WNHNN, CDR2 SYGVQD (reference sequence). CDR3 nucleotides: TGCGCCAGCAGTCGGGACAGGTTGAACACTGAAGCTTTCTTT. Amino acid sequence: CASSRDRLNTEAFF.

This chain connects TRBV7-3 to TRBJ2-7, with D possibly matching TRBD2 (7 bases). This CDR3 region has 17 residues. Germline assignment: CDR1 SGHTA and CDR2 FQGTGA. V was shortened by 5 bases and J by 5 bases, with 25 bases between the two germline ends. CDR3 in DNA: TGTGCCAGCAGCCCTCCTCTTGGCGGGGGCCCTTCGGACGAGCAGTACTTC. Translation: CASSPPLGGGPSDEQYF.

V and J are TRBV7-2 and TRBJ2-7; 9 bases are shared with TRBD2. The CDR3 consists of 15 residues. Germline CDR1 SGHTA, CDR2 FQGNSA. V lost 5 bases to trimming and J lost 4 bases; unmatched junction nucleotides: 9. CDR3 in DNA: TGTGCCAGCAGCCGGGGCGGGGGGGCCGGTTACGAGCAGTACTTC. This sequence encodes CASSRGGGAGYEQYF.

This chain joins TRBV28 and TRBJ1-2; TRBD1 matches at 8 bases. Germline values: CDR1 MDHEN, CDR2 SYDVKM. The CDR3 is made up of 14 amino acids. V dropped 3 bases and J dropped 7; count of bases not matched to a gene: 7. Here the CDR3 DNA reads TGTGCCAGCAGTTTCCCCGGACAGGGCGGTGGCTACACCTTC. It encodes CASSFPGQGGGYTF.

The chain links TRBV9 to TRBJ2-1; D is possibly TRBD1 (8 bases). Trimming pared 4 bases from V and 5 bases from J, leaving 16 bases between. This CDR3 is built from 15 residues. From germline, CDR1 is SGDLS and CDR2 YYNGEE. The CDR3 reads CASSTGGGRDNEQFF. In nucleotides, the CDR3 is TGTGCCAGCAGCACAGGGGGGGGGCGCGACAATGAGCAGTTCTTC.

V gene TRBV6-5 combines with J gene TRBJ2-1; TRBD2 aligns across 12 bases. This CDR3 spans 15 amino acids. With V trimmed by 6 bases and J by 7 bases, 7 bases remained unmatched. Germline V gives CDR1 MNHEY, CDR2 SVGAGI. This CDR3 reads CASSLTGTSGNEQFF. The CDR3, as DNA: TGTGCCAGCAGCCTAACCGGGACTAGCGGGAATGAGCAGTTCTTC.

The chain has TRBV5-1 and TRBJ2-5, with D maybe TRBD1 (5 bases). The V gene lost 5 bases and the J gene lost 5 bases, with 16 bases spanning the gap. CDR3 length: 14 residues. Germline-derived CDR1 and CDR2 are SGHRS and YFSETQ. This CDR3 is CASRQGFNSETQYF. CDR3 coding DNA: TGCGCCAGCAGGCAGGGATTTAATTCGGAGACCCAGTACTTC.

This sequence joins TRBV14 and TRBJ2-7; D is unclear. Germline CDR1 is SGHDN and CDR2 is FVKESK. The germline V and J ends were trimmed by 0 bases and 1 base, with 7 bases remaining between them. This CDR3 comprises 14 residues. The DNA for the CDR3 is TGTGCCAGCAGCCAAGACATTTTGTCCTACGAGCAGTACTTC. This codes for CASSQDILSYEQYF.

This rearrangement joins TRBV18 to TRBJ1-1; 7 positions agree with TRBD1. CDR3 length equals 13 residues. V dropped 10 bases and J dropped 6; count of bases not matched to a gene: 11. Germline CDR1 reads KGHSH; CDR2 reads LQKENI. The chain's CDR3 is CATQRQGYAEAFF. Written as DNA, the CDR3 is TGTGCCACTCAGAGACAGGGATATGCTGAAGCTTTCTTT. Combining the CDR3 with reference TRBV18 and TRBJ1-1 gives the whole variable domain NAGVMQNPRHLVRRRGQEARLRCSPMKGHSHVYWYRQLPEEGLKFMVYLQKENIIDESGMPKERFSAEFPKEGPSILRIQQVVRGDSAAYFCATQRQGYAEAFFGQGTRLTVV.

This chain joins TRBV14 and TRBJ1-2, with TRBD1 matching 10 bases. The CDR3 has 16 amino acids. With V trimmed by 6 bases and J by 1 base, 8 bases remained unmatched. From germline, CDR1 is SGHDN and CDR2 FVKESK. CDR3 sequence reads: CASSQRQGASNYGYTF. The DNA of the CDR3 is TGTGCCAGCAGTCAAAGACAGGGGGCCAGTAACTATGGCTACACCTTC.

The chain combines TRBV5-1 with TRBJ1-3, with D unclear. V lost 1 base and J 4 bases, leaving 9 bases between the germline ends. The germline V gene has CDR1 SGHRS and CDR2 YFSETQ. This CDR3 spans 14 amino acids. This CDR3 is CASSLYGEGNTIYF. The CDR3 DNA follows: TGCGCCAGCAGCTTGTATGGGGAGGGAAACACCATATATTTT.

The rearrangement joins TRBV6-1 to TRBJ1-2, with a weak D call TRBD1 (6 bases). The CDR3 is made up of 13 amino acids. V lost 8 bases to trimming and J lost 6 bases, with 16 bases between them. The germline gives CDR1 MNHNS, CDR2 SASEGT. CDR3 sequence reads: CASSKGGFDGYTF. The DNA for the CDR3 is TGTGCCAGCTCAAAAGGGGGTTTCGATGGCTACACCTTC.

This clone was recorded a few times. The chain links TRBV9 to TRBJ2-7; 7 positions match TRBD1. After removal of 4 bases from V and 5 bases from J, the junction contained 9 bases not matched to a gene. The CDR3 sequence is 14 residues long. CDR1 is SGDLS and CDR2 is YYNGEE in the germline V gene. CDR3 nucleotides: TGTGCCAGCAGCCCCCGGACAGGTGTGAACGAGCAGTACTTC. Translating it yields CASSPRTGVNEQYF. Complete variable domain (other parts from reference TRBV9 and TRBJ2-7): DSGVTQTPKHLITATGQRVTLRCSPRSGDLSVYWYQQSLDQGLQFLIQYYNGEERAKGNILERFSAQQFPDLHSELNLSSLELGDSALYFCASSPRTGVNEQYFGPGTRLTVT.

V usage is TRBV29-1 and J usage is TRBJ2-2, with 8 nucleotides matching TRBD1. The CDR3 is made up of 13 amino acids. V was clipped by 8 bases and J by 1 base; unmatched bases: 3. Germline assignment: CDR1 SQVTM and CDR2 ANQGSEA. This chain's CDR3 is CSTGGRNTGELFF. CDR3 nucleotides: TGCAGCACAGGGGGGAGGAACACCGGGGAGCTGTTTTTT.

The V and J genes are TRBV5-1 and TRBJ1-1; D is perhaps TRBD1 (6 bases). The V and J ends lost 2 bases and 11 bases respectively, with 7 bases between them. Germline-derived CDR1 and CDR2 are SGHRS and YFSETQ. The CDR3 is 10 residues long. DNA for the CDR3: TGCGCCAGCAGCTTAAGGGGGGCTTTCTTT. Translation: CASSLRGAFF. Filled out from reference TRBV5-1 and TRBJ1-1, the complete variable domain reads KAGVTQTPRYLIKTRGQQVTLSCSPISGHRSVSWYQQTPGQGLQFLFEYFSETQRNKGNFPGRFSGRQFSNSRSEMNVSTLELGDSALYLCASSLRGAFFGQGTRLTVV.

The chain carries TRBV11-1 and TRBJ1-1; 7 bases are shared with TRBD1. Unmatched junction bases numbered 10, after V lost 5 bases and J lost 4 bases. The CDR3 totals 15 residues. CDR1 and CDR2 from the germline V gene are SGHAT and FQDESV (reference sequence). The CDR3 is CASSRGDSRSTEAFF. In DNA form, the CDR3 reads TGTGCCAGCAGCCGAGGGGACAGTCGATCCACTGAAGCTTTCTTT. Drawing the rest from reference TRBV11-1 and TRBJ1-1, the complete variable domain is EAEVAQSPRYKITEKSQAVAFWCDPISGHATLYWYRQILGQGPELLVQFQDESVVDDSQLPKDRFSAERLKGVDSTLKIQPAELGDSAMYLCASSRGDSRSTEAFFGQGTRLTVV.

This sequence joins TRBV6-4 and TRBJ1-2, with unresolved D. The length of the CDR3 is 15 residues. CDR1 and CDR2 (germline): MRHNA, SNTAGT. The germline V and J ends were trimmed by 2 bases and 5 bases, with 15 bases remaining between them. CDR3 bases: TGTGCCAGCAGTGACCCTGGTCAAGCCTCTTATGGCTACACCTTC. This translates into CASSDPGQASYGYTF.

This chain links TRBV10-1 with TRBJ2-5; 8 bases agree with TRBD1. The DNA end is a closer match to TRBJ2-7, so the J assignment may be wrong. The germline gives CDR1 WNHNN, CDR2 SYGVQD (reference sequence). The CDR3 runs to 14 residues. The CDR3 spells CASSGDRSNYEQYF. Here the CDR3 DNA reads TGCGCCAGCAGTGGGGACAGGAGCAACTACGAGCAGTACTTC.

The gene calls are TRBV28 and TRBJ1-3; 9 bases match TRBD1. The germline V gene encodes CDR1 MDHEN and CDR2 SYDVKM. Trimming cost V 4 bases and J 9 bases; bases outside gene matches: 7. The CDR3 runs 14 residues. This CDR3 is CASSWDRVVGTIYF. The CDR3 coding sequence is TGTGCCAGCAGTTGGGACAGGGTCGTCGGCACCATATATTTT.

The CDR3 sequence: CASSLSLPGHGKTYEQYF. The CDR3 DNA reads as TGTGCCAGCAGCTTATCTCTTCCGGGACACGGTAAAACCTACGAGCAGTACTTC. The chain joins TRBV5-4 to TRBJ2-5, with D possibly TRBD1 on 6 matching bases. The DNA end is a closer match to TRBJ2-7, so the J assignment may be wrong. Germline V gene data show CDR1 as SGHNT and CDR2 as YYREEE (reference sequence). This CDR3 has 18 amino acids.

The chain has TRBV9 and TRBJ2-7; 9 bases align to TRBD1. V shed 4 bases, J shed 5 bases, and the junction held 7 bases outside the gene matches. The CDR3 runs to 14 residues. Per the germline V gene, CDR1 is SGDLS and CDR2 is YYNGEE. The CDR3 region is CASSLGQGRDEQYF. CDR3 nucleotides: TGTGCCAGCAGCCTAGGACAGGGGCGGGACGAGCAGTACTTC.

This clone was recorded a few times. The V and J genes are TRBV2 and TRBJ2-2; 7 nucleotides line up with TRBD2. Per germline, CDR1 SNHLY and CDR2 FYNNEI. With V trimmed by 3 bases and J by 4 bases, 14 bases remained unmatched. The CDR3 runs 18 residues. Written as DNA, the CDR3 is TGTGCCAGCAGTGATATGGCTAGCGGTATTGTTAGCACCGGGGAGCTGTTTTTT. This encodes CASSDMASGIVSTGELFF. Full variable domain (rest looked up from reference TRBV2 and TRBJ2-2): EPEVTQTPSHQVTQMGQEVILRCVPISNHLYFYWYRQILGQKVEFLVSFYNNEISEKSEIFDDQFSVERPDGSNFTLKIRSTKLEDSAMYFCASSDMASGIVSTGELFFGEGSRLTVL.

This clone appeared a few times. The CDR3 spells CASSIVGTGDEKLFF. CDR3 nucleotides: TGTGCCAGTAGTATCGTCGGGACTGGAGATGAAAAACTGTTTTTT. V is TRBV19 and J is TRBJ1-4; a weak D match, TRBD1 (5 bases). CDR1 and CDR2 from the germline V gene are LNHDA and SQIVND (reference sequence). The CDR3 totals 15 residues. V lost 3 bases, J lost 6 bases, and 14 bases lay in between.